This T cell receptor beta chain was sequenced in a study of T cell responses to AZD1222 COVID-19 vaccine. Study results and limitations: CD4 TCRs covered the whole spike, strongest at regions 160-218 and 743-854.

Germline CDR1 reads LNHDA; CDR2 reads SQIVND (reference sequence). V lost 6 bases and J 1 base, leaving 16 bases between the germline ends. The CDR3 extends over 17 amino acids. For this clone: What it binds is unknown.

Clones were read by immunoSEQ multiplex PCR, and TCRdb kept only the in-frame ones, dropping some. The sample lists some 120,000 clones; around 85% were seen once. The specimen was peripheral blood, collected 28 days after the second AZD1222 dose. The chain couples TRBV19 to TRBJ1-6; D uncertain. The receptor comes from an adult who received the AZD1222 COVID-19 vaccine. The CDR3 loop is CASSHGPGWSYNSPLHF. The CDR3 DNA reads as TGTGCCAGTAGCCACGGGCCGGGTTGGTCCTATAATTCACCCCTCCACTTT.